This T cell receptor beta chain was observed in a study of chemoradiotherapy in HPV16-positive cancers. CDR1 and CDR2 (germline): LNHDA, SQIVND (reference sequence). Trimming removed 5 bases from V and 8 bases from J, with 12 bases in between. The CDR3 consists of 13 residues. Worth noting for this clone: As yet, its antigen is unknown.

Overall study findings and caveats: Only two HPV16-positive patients supplied the functional HPV-specificity definition. In HPV16-positive patients, HPV-responsive T-cell expansion tracked better recurrence-free survival.

Clones were sequenced by immunoSEQ multiplex PCR, and TCRdb holds only the in-frame ones, with some missing. The sample shows several thousand clones, 85% to 95% of them seen only once. This sample was taken from a patient who underwent chemoradiotherapy. The chain employs TRBV19 and TRBJ2-2, with D possibly TRBD2 on 5 matching bases. This TCR came from a human donor with HPV-associated anogenital cancer. CDR3 amino acids: CASSPPGWGELFF. CDR3 coding DNA: TGTGCCAGTAGTCCGCCGGGATGGGGGGAGCTGTTTTTT.